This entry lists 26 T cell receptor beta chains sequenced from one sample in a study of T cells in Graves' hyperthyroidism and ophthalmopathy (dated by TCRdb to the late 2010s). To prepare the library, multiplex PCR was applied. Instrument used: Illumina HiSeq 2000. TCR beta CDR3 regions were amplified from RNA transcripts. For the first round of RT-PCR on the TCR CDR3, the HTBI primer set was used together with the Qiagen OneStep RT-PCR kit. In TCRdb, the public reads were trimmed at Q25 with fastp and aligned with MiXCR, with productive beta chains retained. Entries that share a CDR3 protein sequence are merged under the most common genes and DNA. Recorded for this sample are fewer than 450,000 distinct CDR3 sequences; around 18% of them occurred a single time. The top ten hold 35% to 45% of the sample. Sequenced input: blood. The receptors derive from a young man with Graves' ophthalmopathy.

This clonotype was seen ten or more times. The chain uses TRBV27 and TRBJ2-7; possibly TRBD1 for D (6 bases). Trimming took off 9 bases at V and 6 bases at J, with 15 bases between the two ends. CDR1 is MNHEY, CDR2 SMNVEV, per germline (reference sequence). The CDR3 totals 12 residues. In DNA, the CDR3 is TGTGCCAGTATTTCCTTCAGGGGCGAGCAGTACTTC. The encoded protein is CASISFRGEQYF.

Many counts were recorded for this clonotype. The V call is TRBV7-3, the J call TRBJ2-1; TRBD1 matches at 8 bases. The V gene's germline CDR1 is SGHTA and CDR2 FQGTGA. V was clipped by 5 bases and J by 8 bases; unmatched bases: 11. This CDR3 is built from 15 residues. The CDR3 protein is CASSPTGVSWDEQFF. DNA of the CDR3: TGTGCCAGCAGCCCGACAGGGGTGTCATGGGATGAGCAGTTCTTC.

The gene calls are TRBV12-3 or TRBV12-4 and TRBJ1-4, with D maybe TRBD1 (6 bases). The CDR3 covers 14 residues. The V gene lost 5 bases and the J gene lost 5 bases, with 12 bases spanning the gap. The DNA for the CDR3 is TGTGCCAGCAGTCCGGGGGCAGGAAATGAAAAACTGTTTTTT. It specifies CASSPGAGNEKLFF.

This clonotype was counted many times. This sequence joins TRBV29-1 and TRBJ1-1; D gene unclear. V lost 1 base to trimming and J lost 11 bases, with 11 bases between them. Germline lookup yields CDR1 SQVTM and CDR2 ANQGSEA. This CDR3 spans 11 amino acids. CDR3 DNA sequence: TGCAGCGTTGAAGGGCAGTTGAATGCTTTCTTT. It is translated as CSVEGQLNAFF.

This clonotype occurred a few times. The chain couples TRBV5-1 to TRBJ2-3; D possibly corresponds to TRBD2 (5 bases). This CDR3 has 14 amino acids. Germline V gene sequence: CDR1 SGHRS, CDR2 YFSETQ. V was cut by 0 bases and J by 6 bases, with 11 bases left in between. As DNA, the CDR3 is TGCGCCAGCAGCTTGGATTGGGAGCACGATACGCAGTATTTT. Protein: CASSLDWEHDTQYF.

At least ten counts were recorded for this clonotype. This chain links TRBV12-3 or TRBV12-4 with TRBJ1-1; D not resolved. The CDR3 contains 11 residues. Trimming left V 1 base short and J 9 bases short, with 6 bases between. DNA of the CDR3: TGTGCCAGCAGTTTAGTGGACCAAGCTTTCTTT. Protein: CASSLVDQAFF.

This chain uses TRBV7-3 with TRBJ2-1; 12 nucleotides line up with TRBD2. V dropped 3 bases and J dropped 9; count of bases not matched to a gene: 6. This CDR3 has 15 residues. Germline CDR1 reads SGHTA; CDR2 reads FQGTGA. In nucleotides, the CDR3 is TGTGCCAGCAGCTTCCTAGCGGGGGGGCGGGGTGAGCAGTTCTTC. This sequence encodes CASSFLAGGRGEQFF.

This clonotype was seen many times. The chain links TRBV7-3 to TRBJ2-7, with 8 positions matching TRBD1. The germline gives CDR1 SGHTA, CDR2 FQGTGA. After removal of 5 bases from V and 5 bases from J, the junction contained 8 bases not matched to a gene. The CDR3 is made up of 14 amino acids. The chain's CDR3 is CASSPPDRENEQYF. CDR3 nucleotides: TGTGCCAGCAGCCCACCGGACAGGGAAAACGAGCAGTACTTC.

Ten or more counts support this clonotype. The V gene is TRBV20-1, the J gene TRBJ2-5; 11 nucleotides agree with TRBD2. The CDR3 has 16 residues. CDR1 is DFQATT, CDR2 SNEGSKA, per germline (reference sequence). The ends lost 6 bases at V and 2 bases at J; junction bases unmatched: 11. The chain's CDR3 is CSATALLAGEQETQYF. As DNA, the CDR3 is TGCAGTGCCACTGCTCTACTAGCGGGGGAACAAGAGACCCAGTACTTC.

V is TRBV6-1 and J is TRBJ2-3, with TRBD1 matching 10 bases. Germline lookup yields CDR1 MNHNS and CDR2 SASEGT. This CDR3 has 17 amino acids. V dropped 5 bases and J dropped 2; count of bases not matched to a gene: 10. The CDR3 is CASSKSTGGFFTDTQYF. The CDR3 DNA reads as TGTGCCAGCAGTAAATCGACAGGGGGCTTCTTCACAGATACGCAGTATTTT.

The CDR3 DNA is TGCGCCAGCAGCTTACAGGGTAGTGCGACCGGGGAGCTGTTTTTT. Its translation: CASSLQGSATGELFF. The V and J genes are TRBV5-1 and TRBJ2-2; maybe TRBD1 (6 bases). This CDR3 region has 15 residues. V dropped 2 bases and J dropped 5 bases, with 13 bases sitting between them. Germline V lookup: CDR1 SGHRS, CDR2 YFSETQ.

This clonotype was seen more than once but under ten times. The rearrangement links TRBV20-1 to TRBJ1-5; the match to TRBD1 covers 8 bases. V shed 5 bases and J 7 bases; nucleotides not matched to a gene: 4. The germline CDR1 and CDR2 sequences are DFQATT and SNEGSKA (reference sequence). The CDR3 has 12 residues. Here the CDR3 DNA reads TGCAGTGCTCACCGGGACAGGCAGCCCCAGCATTTT. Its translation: CSAHRDRQPQHF.

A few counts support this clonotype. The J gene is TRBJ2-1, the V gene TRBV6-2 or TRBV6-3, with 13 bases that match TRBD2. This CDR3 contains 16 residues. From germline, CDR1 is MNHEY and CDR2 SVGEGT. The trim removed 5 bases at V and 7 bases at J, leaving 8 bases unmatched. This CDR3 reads CASSLAGLAGVNEQFF. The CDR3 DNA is TGTGCCAGCAGTCTCGCCGGACTAGCGGGGGTAAATGAGCAGTTCTTC.

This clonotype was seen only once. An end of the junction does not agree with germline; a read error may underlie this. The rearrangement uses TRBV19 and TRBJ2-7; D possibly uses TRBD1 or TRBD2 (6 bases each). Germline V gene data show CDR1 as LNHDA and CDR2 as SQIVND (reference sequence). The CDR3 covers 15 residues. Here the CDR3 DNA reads TGTGCCAGTAGTGAGAGGGGGGCGACTTACTACAAGCAGTACTTC. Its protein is CASSERGATYYKQYF.

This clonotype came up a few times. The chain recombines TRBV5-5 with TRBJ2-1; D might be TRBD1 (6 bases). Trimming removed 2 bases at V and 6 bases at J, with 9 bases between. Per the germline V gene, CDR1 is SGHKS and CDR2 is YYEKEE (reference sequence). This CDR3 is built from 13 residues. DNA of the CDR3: TGTGCCAGCAGCTTATGGGGGCCCAATGAGCAGTTCTTC. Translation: CASSLWGPNEQFF.

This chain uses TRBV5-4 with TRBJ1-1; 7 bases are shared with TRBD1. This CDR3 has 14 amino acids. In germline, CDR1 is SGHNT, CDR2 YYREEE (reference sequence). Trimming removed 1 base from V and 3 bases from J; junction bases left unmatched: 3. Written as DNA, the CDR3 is TGTGCCAGCAGCTTGTCACAGGGGTACACTGAAGCTTTCTTT. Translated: CASSLSQGYTEAFF.

The CDR3 nucleotides are TGTGCCAGCAGTTATGCTTCGGGAGCCGGGGAGCTGTTTTTT. Its protein is CASSYASGAGELFF. V usage is TRBV11-2 and J usage is TRBJ2-2; a weak D match, TRBD2 (6 bases). V was clipped by 6 bases and J by 6 bases, with 14 bases between them. This CDR3 contains 14 residues. Germline V gene data show CDR1 as SGHAT and CDR2 as FQNNGV.

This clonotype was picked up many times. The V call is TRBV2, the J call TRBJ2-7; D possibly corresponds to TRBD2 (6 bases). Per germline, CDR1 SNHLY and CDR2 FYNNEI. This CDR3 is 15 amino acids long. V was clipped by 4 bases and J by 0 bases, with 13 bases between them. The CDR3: CASSGSGLSSYEQYF. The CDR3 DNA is TGTGCCAGCAGTGGTAGCGGACTTAGCTCCTACGAGCAGTACTTC.

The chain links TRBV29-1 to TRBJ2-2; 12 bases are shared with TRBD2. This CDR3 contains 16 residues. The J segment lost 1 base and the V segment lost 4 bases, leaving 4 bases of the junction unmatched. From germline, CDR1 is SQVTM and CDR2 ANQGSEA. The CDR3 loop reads CSVGLAGALNTGELFF. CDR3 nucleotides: TGCAGCGTTGGACTAGCGGGGGCCCTGAACACCGGGGAGCTGTTTTTT.

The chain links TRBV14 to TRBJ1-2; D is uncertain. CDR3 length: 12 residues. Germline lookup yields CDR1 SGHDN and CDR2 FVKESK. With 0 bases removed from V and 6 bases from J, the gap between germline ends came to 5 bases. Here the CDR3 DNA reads TGTGCCAGCAGCCAAGAAAATCATGGCTACACCTTC. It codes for CASSQENHGYTF.

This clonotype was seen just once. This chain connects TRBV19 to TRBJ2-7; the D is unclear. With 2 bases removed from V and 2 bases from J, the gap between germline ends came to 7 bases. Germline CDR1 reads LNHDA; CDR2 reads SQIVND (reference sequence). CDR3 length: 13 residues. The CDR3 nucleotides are TGTGCCAGTAGTATAAGGGAAACCTACGAGCAGTACTTC. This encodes CASSIRETYEQYF.

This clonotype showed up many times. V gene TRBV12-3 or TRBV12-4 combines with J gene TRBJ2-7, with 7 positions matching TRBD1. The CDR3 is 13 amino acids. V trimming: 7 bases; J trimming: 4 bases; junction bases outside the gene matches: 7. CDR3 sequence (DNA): TGTGCCAGCACCACCGGGACAGCATACGAGCAGTACTTC. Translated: CASTTGTAYEQYF.

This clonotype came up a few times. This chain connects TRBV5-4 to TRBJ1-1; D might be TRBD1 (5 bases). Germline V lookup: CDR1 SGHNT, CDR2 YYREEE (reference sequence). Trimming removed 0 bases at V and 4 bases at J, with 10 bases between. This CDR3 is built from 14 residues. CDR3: CASSLAGGATEAFF. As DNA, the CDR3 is TGTGCCAGCAGCTTGGCCGGAGGGGCCACTGAAGCTTTCTTT. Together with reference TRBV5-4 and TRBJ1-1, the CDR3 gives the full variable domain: ETGVTQSPTHLIKTRGQQVTLRCSSQSGHNTVSWYQQALGQGPQFIFQYYREEENGRGNFPPRFSGLQFPNYSSELNVNALELDDSALYLCASSLAGGATEAFFGQGTRLTVV.

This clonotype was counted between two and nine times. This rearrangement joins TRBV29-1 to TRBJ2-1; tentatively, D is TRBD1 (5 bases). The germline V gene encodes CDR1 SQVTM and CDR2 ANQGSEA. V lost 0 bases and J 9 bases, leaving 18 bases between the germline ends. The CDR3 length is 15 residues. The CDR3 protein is CSVEDRKKAQGEQFF. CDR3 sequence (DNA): TGCAGCGTTGAAGATAGAAAGAAAGCCCAGGGTGAGCAGTTCTTC.

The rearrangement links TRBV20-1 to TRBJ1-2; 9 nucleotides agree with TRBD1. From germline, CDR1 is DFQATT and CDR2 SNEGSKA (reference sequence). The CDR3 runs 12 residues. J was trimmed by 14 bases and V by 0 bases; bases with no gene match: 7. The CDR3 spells CSAREQGARPTF. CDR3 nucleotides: TGCAGTGCTAGAGAACAGGGGGCGCGACCGACCTTC.

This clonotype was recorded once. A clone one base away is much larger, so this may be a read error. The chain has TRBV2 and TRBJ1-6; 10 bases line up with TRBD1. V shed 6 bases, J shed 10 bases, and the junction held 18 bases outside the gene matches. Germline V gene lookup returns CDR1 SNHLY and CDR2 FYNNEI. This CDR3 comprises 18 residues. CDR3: CASRTRDRGQFRGSPLHF. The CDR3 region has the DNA TGTGCCAGCAGAACCCGGGACAGGGGTCAATTTCGGGGATCACCCCTCCACTTT.